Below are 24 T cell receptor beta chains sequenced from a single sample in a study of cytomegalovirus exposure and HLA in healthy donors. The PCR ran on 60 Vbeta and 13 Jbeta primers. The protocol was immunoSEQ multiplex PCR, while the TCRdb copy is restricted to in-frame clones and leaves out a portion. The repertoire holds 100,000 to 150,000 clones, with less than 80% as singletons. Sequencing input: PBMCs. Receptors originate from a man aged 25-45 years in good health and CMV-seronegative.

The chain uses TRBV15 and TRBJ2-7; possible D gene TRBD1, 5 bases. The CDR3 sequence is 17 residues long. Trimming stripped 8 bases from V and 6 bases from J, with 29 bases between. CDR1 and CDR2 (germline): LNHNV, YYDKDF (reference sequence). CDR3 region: CATSLLPASKGLGEQYF. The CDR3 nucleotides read TGTGCCACCTCACTCCTCCCAGCCTCGAAGGGGTTGGGCGAGCAGTACTTC.

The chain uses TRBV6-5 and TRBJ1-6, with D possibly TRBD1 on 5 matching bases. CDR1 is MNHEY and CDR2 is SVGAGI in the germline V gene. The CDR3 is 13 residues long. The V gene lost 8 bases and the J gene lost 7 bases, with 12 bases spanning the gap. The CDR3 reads CASGWGRNSPLHF. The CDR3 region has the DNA TGTGCCAGCGGTTGGGGGAGGAATTCACCCCTCCACTTT.

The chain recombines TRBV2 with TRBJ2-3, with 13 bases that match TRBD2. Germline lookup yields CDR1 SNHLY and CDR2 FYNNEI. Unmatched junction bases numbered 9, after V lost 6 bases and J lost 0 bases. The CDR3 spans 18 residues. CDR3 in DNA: TGTGCCAGCAGGGGAAGGACTAGCGGGGGACCTAGCACAGATACGCAGTATTTT. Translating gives CASRGRTSGGPSTDTQYF.

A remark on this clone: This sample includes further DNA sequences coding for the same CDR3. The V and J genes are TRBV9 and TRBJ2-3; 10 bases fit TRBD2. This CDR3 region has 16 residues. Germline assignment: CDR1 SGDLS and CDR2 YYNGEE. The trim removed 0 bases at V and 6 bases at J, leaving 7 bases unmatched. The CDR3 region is CASSVASGGAADTQYF. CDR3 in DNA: TGTGCCAGCAGCGTAGCCAGCGGGGGGGCCGCGGATACGCAGTATTTT.

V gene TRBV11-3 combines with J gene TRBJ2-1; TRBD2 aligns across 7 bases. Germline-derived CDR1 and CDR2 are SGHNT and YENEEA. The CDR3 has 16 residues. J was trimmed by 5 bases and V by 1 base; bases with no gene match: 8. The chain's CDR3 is CASSLAGLGGNNEQFF. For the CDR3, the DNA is TGTGCCAGCAGCTTAGCCGGACTGGGGGGGAACAATGAGCAGTTCTTC.

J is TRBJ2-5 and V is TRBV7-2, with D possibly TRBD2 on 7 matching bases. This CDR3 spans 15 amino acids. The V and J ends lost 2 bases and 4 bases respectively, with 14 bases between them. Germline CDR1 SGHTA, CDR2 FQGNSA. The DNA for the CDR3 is TGTGCCAGCAGCTTAAGAGGGGGGGCCGTAGAGACCCAGTACTTC. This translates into CASSLRGGAVETQYF.

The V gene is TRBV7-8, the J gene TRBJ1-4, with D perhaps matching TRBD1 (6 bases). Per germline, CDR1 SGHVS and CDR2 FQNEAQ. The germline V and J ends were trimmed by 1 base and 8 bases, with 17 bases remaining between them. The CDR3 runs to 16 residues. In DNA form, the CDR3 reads TGTGCCAGCAGCTTAGGCCCTCAGGGGTATAGGGAAAAACTGTTTTTT. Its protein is CASSLGPQGYREKLFF.

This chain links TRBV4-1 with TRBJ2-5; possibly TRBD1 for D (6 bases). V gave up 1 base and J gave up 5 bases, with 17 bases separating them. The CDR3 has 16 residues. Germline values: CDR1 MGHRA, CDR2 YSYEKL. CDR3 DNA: TGCGCCAGCAGCCAAGGCTCCCCCAGGGGCTGGGAGACCCAGTACTTC. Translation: CASSQGSPRGWETQYF.

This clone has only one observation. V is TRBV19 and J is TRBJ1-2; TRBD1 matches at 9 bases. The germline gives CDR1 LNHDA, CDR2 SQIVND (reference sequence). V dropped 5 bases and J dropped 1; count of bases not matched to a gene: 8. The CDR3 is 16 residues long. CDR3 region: CASSAGTGNDNYGYTF. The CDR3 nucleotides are TGTGCCAGTAGTGCCGGGACAGGGAATGATAACTATGGCTACACCTTC.

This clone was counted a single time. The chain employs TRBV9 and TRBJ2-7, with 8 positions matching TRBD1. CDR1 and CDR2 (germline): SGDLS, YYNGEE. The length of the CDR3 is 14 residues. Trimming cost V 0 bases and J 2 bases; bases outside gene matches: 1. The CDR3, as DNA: TGTGCCAGCAGCGTAGAACAGGGGGCCTACGAGCAGTACTTC. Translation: CASSVEQGAYEQYF.

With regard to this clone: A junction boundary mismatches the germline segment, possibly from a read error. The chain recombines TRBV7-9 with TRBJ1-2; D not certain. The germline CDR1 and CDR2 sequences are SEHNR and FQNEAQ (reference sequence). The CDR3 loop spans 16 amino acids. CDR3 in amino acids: CSSSFRRPEGEGGYTF. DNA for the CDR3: TGTTCCAGCAGCTTCCGGAGACCAGAAGGAGAGGGTGGCTACACCTTC. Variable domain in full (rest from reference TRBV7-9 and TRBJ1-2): DTGVSQNPRHKITKRGQNVTFRCDPISEHNRLYWYRQTLGQGPEFLTYFQNEAQLEKSRLLSDRFSAERPKGSFSTLEIQRTEQGDSAMYLCSSSFRRPEGEGGYTFGSGTRLTVV.

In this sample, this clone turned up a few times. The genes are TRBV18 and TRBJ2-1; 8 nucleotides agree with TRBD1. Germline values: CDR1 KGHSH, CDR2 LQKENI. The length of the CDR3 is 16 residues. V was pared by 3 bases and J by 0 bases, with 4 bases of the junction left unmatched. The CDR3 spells CASSPTTGASYNEQFF. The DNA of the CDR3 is TGTGCCAGCTCACCTACGACAGGGGCCTCCTACAATGAGCAGTTCTTC.

The CDR3 bases are TGTGCCAGCAGTCAAGCGGGGGGGGCTTTCACCGGGGAGCTGTTTTTT. Encoded protein: CASSQAGGAFTGELFF. The V call is TRBV7-3, the J call TRBJ2-2; TRBD2 aligns across 10 bases. CDR1 and CDR2 (germline): SGHTA, FQGTGA. The CDR3 is 16 residues long. The V gene end was trimmed by 6 bases and the J gene end by 4 bases; junction bases not matched to a gene: 8.

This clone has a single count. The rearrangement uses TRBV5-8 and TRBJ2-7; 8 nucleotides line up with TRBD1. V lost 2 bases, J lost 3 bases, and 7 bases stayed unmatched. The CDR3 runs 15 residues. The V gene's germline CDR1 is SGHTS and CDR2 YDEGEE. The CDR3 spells CASSLRPGGRYEQYF. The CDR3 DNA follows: TGTGCCAGCAGCTTAAGGCCAGGGGGCCGCTACGAGCAGTACTTC.

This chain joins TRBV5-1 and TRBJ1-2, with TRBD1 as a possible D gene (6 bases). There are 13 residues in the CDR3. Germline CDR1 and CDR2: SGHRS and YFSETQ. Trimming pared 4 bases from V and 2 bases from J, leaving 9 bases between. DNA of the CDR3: TGCGCCAGCAGCCACGGACAGAACTATGGCTACACCTTC. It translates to CASSHGQNYGYTF.

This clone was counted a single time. CDR3 residues: CASSPQSNEQFF. The CDR3 nucleotides are TGTGCCAGCAGCCCCCAATCCAATGAGCAGTTCTTC. The chain recombines TRBV5-4 with TRBJ2-1; D remains unclear. V was pared by 4 bases and J by 6 bases, with 8 bases between. The germline V gene encodes CDR1 SGHNT and CDR2 YYREEE (reference sequence). The CDR3 has 12 residues.

CDR3 DNA: TGTGCCAGTAGCCAGCAGCGATCGACAGCGATAGCCAAAAACATTCAGTACTTC. This sequence encodes CASSQQRSTAIAKNIQYF. V and J are TRBV19 and TRBJ2-4, with a possible D match to TRBD1 (5 bases). The CDR3 loop spans 18 amino acids. V lost 6 bases and J 0 bases, leaving 21 bases between the germline ends. Germline V CDR1 and CDR2: LNHDA, SQIVND (reference sequence).

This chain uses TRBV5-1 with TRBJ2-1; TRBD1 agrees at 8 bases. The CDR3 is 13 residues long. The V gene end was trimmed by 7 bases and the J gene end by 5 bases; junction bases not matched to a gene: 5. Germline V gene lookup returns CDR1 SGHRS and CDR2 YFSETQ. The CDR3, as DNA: TGCGCCAGCCGTCAGGGGGCCGACAATGAGCAGTTCTTC. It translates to CASRQGADNEQFF.

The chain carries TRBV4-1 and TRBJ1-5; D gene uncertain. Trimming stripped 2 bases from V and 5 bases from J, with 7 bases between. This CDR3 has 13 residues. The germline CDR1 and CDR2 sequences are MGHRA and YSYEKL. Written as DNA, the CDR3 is TGCGCCAGCAGCCAAACAGCTTATCAGCCCCAGCATTTT. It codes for CASSQTAYQPQHF.

CDR3 sequence (DNA): TGTGCCACCAGCAGAGCCCCGCCGGGGAGCAGCACAGATACGCAGTATTTT. The encoded protein is CATSRAPPGSSTDTQYF. The chain combines TRBV15 with TRBJ2-3; D is perhaps TRBD2 (5 bases). Per germline, CDR1 LNHNV and CDR2 YYDKDF (reference sequence). There are 17 residues in the CDR3. V shed 1 base and J shed 0 bases, with 14 bases lying between them.

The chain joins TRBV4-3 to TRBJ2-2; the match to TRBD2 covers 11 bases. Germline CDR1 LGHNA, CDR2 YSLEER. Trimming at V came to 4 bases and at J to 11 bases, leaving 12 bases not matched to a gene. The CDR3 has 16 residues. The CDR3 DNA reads TGCGCCAGCAGCCTGGGTAGCGGGGGGGCAAGGACTGAGCTGTTTTTT. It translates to CASSLGSGGARTELFF.

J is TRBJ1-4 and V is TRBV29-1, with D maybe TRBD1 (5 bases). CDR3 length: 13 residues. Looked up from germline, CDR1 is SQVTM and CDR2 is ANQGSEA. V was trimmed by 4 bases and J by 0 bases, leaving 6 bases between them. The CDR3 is CSVGRATNEKLFF. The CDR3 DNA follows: TGCAGCGTTGGCAGGGCAACTAATGAAAAACTGTTTTTT.

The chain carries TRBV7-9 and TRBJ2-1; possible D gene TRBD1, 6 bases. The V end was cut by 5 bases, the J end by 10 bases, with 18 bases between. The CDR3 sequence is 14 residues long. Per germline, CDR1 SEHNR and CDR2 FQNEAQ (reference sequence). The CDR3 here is CASSPTTGTTEQFF. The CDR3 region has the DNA TGTGCCAGCAGCCCCACCACCGGGACAACAGAGCAGTTCTTC.

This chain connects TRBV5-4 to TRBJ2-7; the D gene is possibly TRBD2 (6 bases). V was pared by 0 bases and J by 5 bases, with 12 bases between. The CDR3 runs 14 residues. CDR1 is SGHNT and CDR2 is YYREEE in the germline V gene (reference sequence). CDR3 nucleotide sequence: TGTGCCAGCAGCTTGGGAGGGCCGGGGGACGAGCAGTACTTC. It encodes CASSLGGPGDEQYF.